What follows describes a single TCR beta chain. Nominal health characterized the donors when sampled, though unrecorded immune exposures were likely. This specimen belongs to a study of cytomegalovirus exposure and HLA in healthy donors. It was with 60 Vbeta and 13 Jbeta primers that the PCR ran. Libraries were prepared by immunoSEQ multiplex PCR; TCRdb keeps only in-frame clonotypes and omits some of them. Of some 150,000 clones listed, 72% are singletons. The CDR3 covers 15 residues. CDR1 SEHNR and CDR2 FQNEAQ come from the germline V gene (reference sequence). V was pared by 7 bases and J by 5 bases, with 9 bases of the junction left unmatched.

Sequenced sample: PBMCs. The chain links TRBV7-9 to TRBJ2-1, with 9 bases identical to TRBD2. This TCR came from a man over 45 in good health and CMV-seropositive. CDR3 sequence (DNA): TGTGCCAGCACCCCTCCAACTAGCGGGCACAATGAGCAGTTCTTC. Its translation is CASTPPTSGHNEQFF.